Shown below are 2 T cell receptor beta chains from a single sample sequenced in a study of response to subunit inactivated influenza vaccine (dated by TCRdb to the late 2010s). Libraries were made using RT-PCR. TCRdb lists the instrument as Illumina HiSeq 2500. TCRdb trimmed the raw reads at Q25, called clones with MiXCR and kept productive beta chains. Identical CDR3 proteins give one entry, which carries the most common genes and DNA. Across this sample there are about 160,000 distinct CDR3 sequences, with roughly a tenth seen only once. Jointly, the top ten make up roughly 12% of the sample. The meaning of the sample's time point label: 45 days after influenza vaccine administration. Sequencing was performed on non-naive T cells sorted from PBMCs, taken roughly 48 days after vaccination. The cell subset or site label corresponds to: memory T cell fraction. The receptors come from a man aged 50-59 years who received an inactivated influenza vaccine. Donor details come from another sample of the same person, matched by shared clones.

CDR3 region: CASSYIGGTGELFF. In DNA form, the CDR3 reads TGTGCCAGCAGTTATATAGGCGGGACCGGGGAGCTGTTTTTT. The chain employs TRBV6-5 and TRBJ2-2; TRBD2 might be the D (5 bases). V was trimmed by 3 bases and J by 5 bases, leaving 10 bases between them. This CDR3 spans 14 amino acids. Germline values: CDR1 MNHEY, CDR2 SVGAGI.

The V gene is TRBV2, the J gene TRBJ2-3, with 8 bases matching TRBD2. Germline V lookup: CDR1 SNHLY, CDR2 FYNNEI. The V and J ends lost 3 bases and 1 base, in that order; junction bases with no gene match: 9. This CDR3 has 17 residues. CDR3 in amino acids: CASSDLFAGGRTDTQYF. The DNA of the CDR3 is TGTGCCAGCAGTGATCTTTTCGCGGGGGGCCGCACAGATACGCAGTATTTT.